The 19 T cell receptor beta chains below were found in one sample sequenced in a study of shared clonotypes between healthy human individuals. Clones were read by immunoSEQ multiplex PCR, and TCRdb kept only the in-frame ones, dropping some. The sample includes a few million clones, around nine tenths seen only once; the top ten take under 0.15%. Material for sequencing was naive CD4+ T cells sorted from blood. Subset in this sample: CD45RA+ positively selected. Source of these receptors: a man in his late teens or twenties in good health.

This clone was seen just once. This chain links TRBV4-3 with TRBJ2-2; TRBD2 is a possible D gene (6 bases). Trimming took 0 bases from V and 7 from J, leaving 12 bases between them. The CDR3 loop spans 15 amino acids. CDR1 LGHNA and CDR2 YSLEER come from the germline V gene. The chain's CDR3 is CASSQDEGGSGELFF. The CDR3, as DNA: TGCGCCAGCAGCCAAGACGAGGGAGGAAGCGGGGAGCTGTTTTTT.

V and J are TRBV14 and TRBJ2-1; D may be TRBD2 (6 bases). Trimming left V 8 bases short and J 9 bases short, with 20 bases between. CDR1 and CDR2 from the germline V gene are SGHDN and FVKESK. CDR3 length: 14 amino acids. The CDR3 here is CASGETSSSSEQFF. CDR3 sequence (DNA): TGTGCCAGCGGGGAGACTAGTTCCTCTAGTGAGCAGTTCTTC.

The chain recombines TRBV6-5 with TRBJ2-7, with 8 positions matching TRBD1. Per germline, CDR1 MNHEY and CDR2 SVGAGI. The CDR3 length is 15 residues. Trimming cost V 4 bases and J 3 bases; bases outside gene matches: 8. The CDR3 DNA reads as TGTGCCAGCAGTTCAGCTGACAGGGGAGACTACGAGCAGTACTTC. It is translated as CASSSADRGDYEQYF.

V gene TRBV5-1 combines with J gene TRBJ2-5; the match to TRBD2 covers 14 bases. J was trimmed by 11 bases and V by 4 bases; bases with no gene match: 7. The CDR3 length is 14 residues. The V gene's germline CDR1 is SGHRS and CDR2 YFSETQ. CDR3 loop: CASSPGLAGDEQYF. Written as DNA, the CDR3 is TGCGCCAGCAGCCCGGGACTAGCGGGAGATGAGCAGTACTTC. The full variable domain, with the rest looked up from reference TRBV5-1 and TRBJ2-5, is KAGVTQTPRYLIKTRGQQVTLSCSPISGHRSVSWYQQTPGQGLQFLFEYFSETQRNKGNFPGRFSGRQFSNSRSEMNVSTLELGDSALYLCASSPGLAGDEQYFGPGTRLLVL.

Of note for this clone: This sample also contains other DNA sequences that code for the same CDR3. The CDR3 spells CSARDRNEQFF. Written as DNA, the CDR3 is TGCAGTGCTAGAGATCGCAATGAGCAGTTCTTC. The V call is TRBV20-1, the J call TRBJ2-1; D is unclear. Germline lookup yields CDR1 DFQATT and CDR2 SNEGSKA (reference sequence). This CDR3 is built from 11 residues. V was shortened by 0 bases and J by 6 bases, with 3 bases between the two germline ends.

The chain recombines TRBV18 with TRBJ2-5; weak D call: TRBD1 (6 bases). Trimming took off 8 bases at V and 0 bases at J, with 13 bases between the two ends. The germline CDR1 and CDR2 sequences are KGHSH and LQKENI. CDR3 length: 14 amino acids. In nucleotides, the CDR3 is TGTGCCAGCCCTCTGGGGGCAGACCAAGAGACCCAGTACTTC. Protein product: CASPLGADQETQYF.

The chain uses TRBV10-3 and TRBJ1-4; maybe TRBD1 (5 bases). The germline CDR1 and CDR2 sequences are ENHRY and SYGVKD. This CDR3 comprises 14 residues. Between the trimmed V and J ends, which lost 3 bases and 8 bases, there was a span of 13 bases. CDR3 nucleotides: TGTGCCATCAGTGAAAGCCAGGGACGCGAAAAACTGTTTTTT. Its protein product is CAISESQGREKLFF.

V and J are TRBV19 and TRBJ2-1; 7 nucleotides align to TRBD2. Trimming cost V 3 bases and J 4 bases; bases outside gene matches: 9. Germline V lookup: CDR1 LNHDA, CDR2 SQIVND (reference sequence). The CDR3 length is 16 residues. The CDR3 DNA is TGTGCCAGTAGTATGGGGGGACTCGGGAGGTACAATGAGCAGTTCTTC. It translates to CASSMGGLGRYNEQFF.

The CDR3 here is CASSGTTTGTQYF. The CDR3 DNA reads as TGTGCCAGCAGTGGGACTACTACCGGGACGCAGTATTTT. The V call is TRBV6-5, the J call TRBJ2-3; 7 positions match TRBD2. This CDR3 spans 13 amino acids. With V trimmed by 5 bases and J by 9 bases, 8 bases remained unmatched. The germline V gene has CDR1 MNHEY and CDR2 SVGAGI.

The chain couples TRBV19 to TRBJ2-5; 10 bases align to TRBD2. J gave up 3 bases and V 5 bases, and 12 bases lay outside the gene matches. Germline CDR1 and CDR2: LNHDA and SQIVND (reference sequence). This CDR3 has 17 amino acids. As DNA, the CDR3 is TGTGCCAGTAGTTCCCATTCAGCGGGAGGGCCGGAAGAGACCCAGTACTTC. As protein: CASSSHSAGGPEETQYF. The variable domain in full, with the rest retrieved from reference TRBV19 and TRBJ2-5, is DGGITQSPKYLFRKEGQNVTLSCEQNLNHDAMYWYRQDPGQGLRLIYYSQIVNDFQKGDIAEGYSVSREKKESFPLTVTSAQKNPTAFYLCASSSHSAGGPEETQYFGPGTRLLVL.

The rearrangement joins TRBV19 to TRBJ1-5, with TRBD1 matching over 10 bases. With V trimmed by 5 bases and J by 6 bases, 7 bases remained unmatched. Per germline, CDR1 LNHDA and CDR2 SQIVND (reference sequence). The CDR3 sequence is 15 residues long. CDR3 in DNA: TGTGCCAGTAGTGTCGGGACAGGGGTTAGTCAGCCCCAGCATTTT. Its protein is CASSVGTGVSQPQHF.

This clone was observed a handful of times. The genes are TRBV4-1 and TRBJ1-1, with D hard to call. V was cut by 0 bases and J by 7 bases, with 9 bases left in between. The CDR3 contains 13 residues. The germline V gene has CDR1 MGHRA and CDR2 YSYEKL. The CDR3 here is CASSQDGKLEAFF. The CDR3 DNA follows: TGCGCCAGCAGCCAAGATGGCAAACTTGAAGCTTTCTTT.

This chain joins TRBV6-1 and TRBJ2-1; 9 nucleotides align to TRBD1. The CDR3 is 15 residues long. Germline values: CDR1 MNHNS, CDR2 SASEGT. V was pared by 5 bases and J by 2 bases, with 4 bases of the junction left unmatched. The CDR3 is CASSRQGETYNEQFF. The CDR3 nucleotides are TGTGCCAGCAGTCGACAGGGGGAGACCTACAATGAGCAGTTCTTC.

The CDR3 coding sequence is TGTGCCAGCAGCTTAGGGTGTCCGGACAGGGGGCTTTCCGAGCAGTACTTC. This sequence encodes CASSLGCPDRGLSEQYF. This chain connects TRBV11-1 to TRBJ2-7; 11 nucleotides match TRBD1. CDR3 length equals 17 residues. The junction had 11 bases not matched to a gene; V was cut back by 1 base and J by 6 bases. CDR1 is SGHAT, CDR2 FQDESV, per germline (reference sequence). Looking up the rest from reference TRBV11-1 and TRBJ2-7 gives the full variable domain: EAEVAQSPRYKITEKSQAVAFWCDPISGHATLYWYRQILGQGPELLVQFQDESVVDDSQLPKDRFSAERLKGVDSTLKIQPAELGDSAMYLCASSLGCPDRGLSEQYFGPGTRLTVT.

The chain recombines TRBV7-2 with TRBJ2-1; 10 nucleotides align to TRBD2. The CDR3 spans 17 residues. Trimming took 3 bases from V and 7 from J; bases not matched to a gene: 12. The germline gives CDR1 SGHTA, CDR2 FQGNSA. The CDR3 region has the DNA TGTGCCAGCAGCTTTCGGCCTATAGCGGGGGGTAGGAATGAGCAGTTCTTC. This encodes CASSFRPIAGGRNEQFF.

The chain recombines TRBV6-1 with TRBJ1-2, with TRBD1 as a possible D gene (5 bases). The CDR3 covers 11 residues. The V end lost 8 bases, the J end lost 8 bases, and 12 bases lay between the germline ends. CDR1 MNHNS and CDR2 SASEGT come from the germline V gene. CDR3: CASLGVRGYTF. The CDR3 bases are TGTGCCAGCCTAGGGGTTCGGGGCTACACCTTC.

The CDR3 loop reads CASSVQGRSDTQYF. DNA for the CDR3: TGTGCCAGCAGTGTACAGGGTCGCTCAGATACGCAGTATTTT. The chain is built from TRBV6-4 and TRBJ2-3; tentative D call: TRBD1 (6 bases). The germline gives CDR1 MRHNA, CDR2 SNTAGT. V was pared by 4 bases and J by 4 bases, with 12 bases between. The CDR3 has 14 residues.

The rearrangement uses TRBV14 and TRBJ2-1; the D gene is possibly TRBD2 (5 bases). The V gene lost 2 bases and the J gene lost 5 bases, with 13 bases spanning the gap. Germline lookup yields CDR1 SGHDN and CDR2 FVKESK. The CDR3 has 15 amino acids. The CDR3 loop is CASSQFTGLNNEQFF. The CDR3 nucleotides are TGTGCCAGCAGCCAATTTACGGGGTTAAACAATGAGCAGTTCTTC.

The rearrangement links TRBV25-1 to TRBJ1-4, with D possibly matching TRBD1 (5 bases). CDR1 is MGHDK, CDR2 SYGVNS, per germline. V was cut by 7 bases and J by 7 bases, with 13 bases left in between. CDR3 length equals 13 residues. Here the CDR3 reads CASTRPGLEKLFF. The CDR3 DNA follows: TGTGCCAGCACTCGACCGGGGCTTGAAAAACTGTTTTTT.